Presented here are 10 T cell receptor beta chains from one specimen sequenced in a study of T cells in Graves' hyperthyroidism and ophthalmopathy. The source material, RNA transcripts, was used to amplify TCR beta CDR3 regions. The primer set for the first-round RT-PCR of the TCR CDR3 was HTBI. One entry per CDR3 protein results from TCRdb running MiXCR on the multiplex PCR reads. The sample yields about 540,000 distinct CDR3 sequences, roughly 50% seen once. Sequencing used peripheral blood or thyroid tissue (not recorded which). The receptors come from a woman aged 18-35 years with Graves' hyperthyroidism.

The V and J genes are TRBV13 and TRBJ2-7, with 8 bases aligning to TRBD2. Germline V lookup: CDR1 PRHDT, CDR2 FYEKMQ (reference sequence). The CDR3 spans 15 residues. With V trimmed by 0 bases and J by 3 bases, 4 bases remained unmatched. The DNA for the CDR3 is TGTGCCAGCAGCTTAGGGGTAGCGGGAATCTACGAGCAGTACTTC. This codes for CASSLGVAGIYEQYF.

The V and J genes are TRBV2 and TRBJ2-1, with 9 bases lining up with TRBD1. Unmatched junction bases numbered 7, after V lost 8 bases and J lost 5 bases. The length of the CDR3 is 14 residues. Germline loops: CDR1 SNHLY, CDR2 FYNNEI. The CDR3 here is CASFSGTGHNEQFF. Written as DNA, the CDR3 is TGTGCCAGCTTTAGTGGGACAGGGCACAATGAGCAGTTCTTC.

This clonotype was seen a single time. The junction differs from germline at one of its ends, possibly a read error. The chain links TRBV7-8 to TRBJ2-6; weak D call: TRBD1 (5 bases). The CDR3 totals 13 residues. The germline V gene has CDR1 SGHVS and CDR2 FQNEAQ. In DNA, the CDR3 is TGTGCCAGCAGCTCGGAAGGGGCCAACGTCCTGATTTTC. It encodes CASSSEGANVLIF.

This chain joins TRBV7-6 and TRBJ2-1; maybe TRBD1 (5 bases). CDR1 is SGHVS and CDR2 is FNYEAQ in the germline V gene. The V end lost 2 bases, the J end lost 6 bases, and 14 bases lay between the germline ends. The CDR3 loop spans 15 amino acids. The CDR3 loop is CASSLRTSRGNEQFF. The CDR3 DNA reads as TGTGCCAGCAGCTTAAGGACATCAAGGGGCAATGAGCAGTTCTTC.

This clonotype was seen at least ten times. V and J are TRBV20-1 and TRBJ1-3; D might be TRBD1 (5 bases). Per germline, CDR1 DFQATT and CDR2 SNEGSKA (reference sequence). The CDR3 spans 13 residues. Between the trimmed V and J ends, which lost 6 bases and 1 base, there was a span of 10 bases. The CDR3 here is CSAIRTSGNTIYF. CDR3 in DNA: TGCAGTGCGATCAGGACATCTGGAAACACCATATATTTT.

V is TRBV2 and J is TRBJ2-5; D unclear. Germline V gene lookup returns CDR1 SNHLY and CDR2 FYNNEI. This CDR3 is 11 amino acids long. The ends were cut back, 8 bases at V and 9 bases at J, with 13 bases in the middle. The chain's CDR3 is CASGPEQPQYF. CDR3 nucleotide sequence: TGTGCCAGCGGGCCGGAGCAGCCCCAGTACTTC.

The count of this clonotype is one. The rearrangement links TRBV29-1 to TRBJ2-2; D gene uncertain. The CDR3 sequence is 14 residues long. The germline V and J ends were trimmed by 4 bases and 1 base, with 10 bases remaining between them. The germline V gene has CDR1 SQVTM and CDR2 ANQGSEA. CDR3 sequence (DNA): TGCAGCGTTGCTCGACGCCTGAACACCGGGGAGCTGTTTTTT. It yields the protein CSVARRLNTGELFF.

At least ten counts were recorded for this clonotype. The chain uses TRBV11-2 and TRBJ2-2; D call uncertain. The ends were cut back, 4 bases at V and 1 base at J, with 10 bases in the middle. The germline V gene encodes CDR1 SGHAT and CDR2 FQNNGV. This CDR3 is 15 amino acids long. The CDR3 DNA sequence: TGTGCCAGCAGCTCTCCTTACAAGAACACCGGGGAGCTGTTTTTT. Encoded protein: CASSSPYKNTGELFF.

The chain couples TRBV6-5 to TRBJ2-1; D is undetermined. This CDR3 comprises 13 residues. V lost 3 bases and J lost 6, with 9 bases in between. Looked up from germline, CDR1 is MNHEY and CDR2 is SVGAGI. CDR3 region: CASSYGGTNEQFF. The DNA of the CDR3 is TGTGCCAGCAGTTATGGCGGCACCAATGAGCAGTTCTTC.

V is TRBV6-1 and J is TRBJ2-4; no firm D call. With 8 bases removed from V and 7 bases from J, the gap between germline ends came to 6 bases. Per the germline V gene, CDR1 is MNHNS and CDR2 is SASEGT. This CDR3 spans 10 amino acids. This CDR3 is CASVENIQYF. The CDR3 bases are TGTGCCAGCGTCGAGAACATTCAGTACTTC.